The next 6 T cell receptor beta chains were all read from a single sample in a study of cytomegalovirus exposure and HLA in healthy donors. The PCR contained 60 Vbeta and 13 Jbeta primers. Here immunoSEQ multiplex PCR was the method, and the copy in TCRdb shows in-frame clones only, minus some. The repertoire holds around 190,000 clones, with roughly 86% as singletons. The specimen was PBMCs. Receptors were obtained from a man in his forties in good health and CMV-seropositive.

The chain uses TRBV28 and TRBJ2-5; 9 bases are shared with TRBD2. Germline V gives CDR1 MDHEN, CDR2 SYDVKM. With V trimmed by 11 bases and J by 4 bases, 17 bases remained unmatched. This CDR3 is 16 amino acids long. This CDR3 is CAAFSASGTSGETQYF. CDR3 bases: TGTGCCGCCTTCTCGGCTAGCGGGACGTCGGGAGAGACCCAGTACTTC.

V gene TRBV6-1 combines with J gene TRBJ2-1; maybe TRBD1 (5 bases). Germline V gene data show CDR1 as MNHNS and CDR2 as SASEGT. CDR3 size: 14 residues. V shed 7 bases and J shed 1 base, with 11 bases lying between them. In DNA form, the CDR3 reads TGTGCCAGCAACGGCAGGGCTTCCTACAATGAGCAGTTCTTC. It codes for CASNGRASYNEQFF.

The genes are TRBV29-1 and TRBJ2-3; D possibly corresponds to TRBD1 (5 bases). The CDR3 has 10 residues. V lost 8 bases and J 5 bases, leaving 8 bases between the germline ends. Germline CDR1 is SQVTM and CDR2 is ANQGSEA. In DNA form, the CDR3 reads TGCAGCTCCAGGGAAGATACGCAGTATTTT. Amino acid sequence: CSSREDTQYF.

V gene TRBV27 combines with J gene TRBJ1-4, with TRBD1 as a possible D gene (6 bases). The germline V and J ends were trimmed by 6 bases and 3 bases, with 14 bases remaining between them. Looked up from germline, CDR1 is MNHEY and CDR2 is SMNVEV (reference sequence). CDR3 length: 15 amino acids. CDR3 amino acids: CASRLPWGPNEKLFF. The CDR3 bases are TGTGCCAGCAGATTACCCTGGGGGCCTAATGAAAAACTGTTTTTT.

This clone came up a few times. V is TRBV4-2 and J is TRBJ2-7, with 7 bases lining up with TRBD1. The CDR3 totals 16 residues. Germline trimming cut 0 bases from V and 4 bases from J; bases unmatched to any gene: 9. Looked up from germline, CDR1 is LGHNA and CDR2 is YNFKEQ. In nucleotides, the CDR3 is TGTGCCAGCAGCCAAGATGGGGGAACAGGGGCATACGAGCAGTACTTC. Its translation: CASSQDGGTGAYEQYF.

This clone was recorded once. The genes are TRBV27 and TRBJ2-3, with 8 positions matching TRBD2. Germline V lookup: CDR1 MNHEY, CDR2 SMNVEV (reference sequence). Unmatched junction bases numbered 10, after V lost 5 bases and J lost 3 bases. The CDR3 runs to 16 residues. As DNA, the CDR3 is TGTGCCAGCAGTCCCTCGGGAGGGGGTTGGACAGATACGCAGTATTTT. This codes for CASSPSGGGWTDTQYF.